This is a list of T cell receptor beta chains from one sample in a study of blood T cell repertoires in COVID-19. TCRdb's table, derived via immunoSEQ multiplex PCR, lists solely in-frame clones and lacks some. This table has around 80,000 clones, more than 70% appearing once. The sample comprised peripheral blood. The source of these receptors is a man aged 50 to 60 with COVID-19, enrolled during active disease. The CDR3 runs from the conserved cysteine through the conserved F or W. Clone size is stated in some rows and not others, as once, few, many or a class when expanded.

V	J	size	CDR3
TRBV7-9	TRBJ2-7	NA	CASSLDMVSYEQYF
TRBV3-1/TRBV3-2	TRBJ2-2	NA	CASSQDGGSVGELFF
TRBV6-2/TRBV6-3	TRBJ2-7	few	CASSYWQRTGGEQYF
TRBV29-1	TRBJ2-1	NA	CSVVAAVRYNEQFF
TRBV6-5	TRBJ2-1	once	CASSSTGMNEQFF
TRBV2	TRBJ1-1	NA	CASSASDRGRKAFF
TRBV19	TRBJ2-7	NA	CASSMSRLAGDEQYF
TRBV7-9	TRBJ2-7	NA	CASSPNRALSYEQYF
TRBV12-1	TRBJ2-2	NA	CASVDHGTSGRRTGELFF
TRBV7-3	TRBJ2-7	NA	CASSLSGGRDEQYF
TRBV28	TRBJ2-7	NA	CASSLYRYEQYF
TRBV6-6	TRBJ1-6	once	CASTRAGNSPLHF
TRBV19	TRBJ1-1	once	CASSILLGRGQGKAF
TRBV7-2	TRBJ2-7	NA	CASSPRTGGLSSYEQYF
TRBV28	TRBJ1-5	NA	CASSLVLGGNQPQHF
TRBV7-6	TRBJ1-3	NA	CASSPVISGNTIYF
TRBV5-1	TRBJ1-2	NA	CASSLEAGENYGYTF
TRBV5-6	TRBJ2-7	NA	CASSFGLGNYEQYF
TRBV4-2	TRBJ2-1	once	CASSQEPAGGLDNEQFF
TRBV28	TRBJ2-2	NA	CASRGTGEGDGELFF